The entry below gives a single TCR beta chain sequence along with its context. Its antigen remains unknown. The sample is drawn from a study of shared clonotypes between healthy human individuals. Study in general: Donor ages ranged 18 to 49 years: a couple of women, a few men.

Naive CD8 cells were CD45RO-negative, positively selected for CCR7, excluding terminally differentiated effector memory CD45RA+ cells. Per the original data handling: There were no quality scores in the junction-only immunoSEQ sequences, so filtering differed. The repertoire was sequenced with immunoSEQ multiplex PCR; TCRdb's copy has only in-frame clones and lacks some. Clone size and the V and J calls come from that table; the DNA yielded D and trimming. This sample yields some 2 million clones, of which about 95% are seen a single time; 0.95% to 1.5% belongs to the top ten. Study results and limitations: It was the non-shared clonotypes that had lower generation probabilities than clonotypes shared by all four donors.

Germline V gene data show CDR1 as MNHEY and CDR2 as SMNVEV (reference sequence). The CDR3 covers 13 residues. The germline V and J ends were trimmed by 5 bases and 6 bases, with 10 bases remaining between them. Sequences were obtained from naive CD8+ T cells sorted from blood. The rearrangement joins TRBV27 to TRBJ2-2; tentative D call: TRBD1 (7 bases). The receptor was isolated from a man between 18 and 29 years old in good health. The CDR3 reads CASSVRGAGELFF. The CDR3 DNA is TGTGCCAGCAGTGTCAGGGGGGCCGGGGAGCTGTTTTTT.